The source of this TCR beta chain is a study of blood T cell repertoires in COVID-19. Across the whole study: Sources were T cells, B-cell-depleted T cells, or PBMCs; the material itself was cDNA or gDNA.

As handled by the study authors: Amplification with reference gene primers provided the estimates of nucleated cell counts. Sequenced by immunoSEQ multiplex PCR; TCRdb stores in-frame clones only, minus some. V, J and clone size are taken as reported in that table, and D and trimming were inferred from the DNA itself. The sample holds about 370,000 clones, roughly nine tenths seen once. This CDR3 comprises 16 residues. Trimming took 0 bases from V and 5 from J, leaving 14 bases between them. Looked up from germline, CDR1 is SGHRS and CDR2 is YFSETQ. Sequencing input: PBMCs or T cells enriched from blood (not recorded which). This TCR was recovered from a man between 18 and 35 years old who had recovered from COVID-19. This chain uses TRBV5-1 with TRBJ2-2, with D perhaps matching TRBD1 (6 bases). CDR3 nucleotide sequence: TGCGCCAGCAGCTTGGATCCAGGGGCGGGTACCGGGGAGCTGTTTTTT. Amino acids: CASSLDPGAGTGELFF.